This TCR beta chain was identified during a study of T cells expressing NK-cell markers. A note on this clonotype: Its antigen is undetermined.

CDR3 size: 17 residues. Germline CDR1 and CDR2: DFQATT and SNEGSKA (reference sequence). From its re-call of the 5' RACE reads, TCRdb lists each CDR3 protein once, without DNA. In all, the sample yields 350,000 to 500,000 distinct CDR3 sequences. Study-wide points: For about 6 donors, the dominant NKG2C+ clonotypes made up roughly 1.0-7.5% of their CD8+ T cells.

The sequence derives from a woman between 18 and 69 years old in good health. The V gene is TRBV20-1, the J gene TRBJ1-6; checking the TCRdb D call of TRBD1 is not possible without DNA. The sequencing input was blood T cells: a sorted CD56 or NKG2C T cell subset, CD4+ or CD8+ T cells, or bulk PBMC T cells (not recorded which). CDR3 region: CSARRDGTSSYNSPLHF.